This section outlines one TCR beta chain sequence together with its context. The source of the sample is a study of T-cell reconstitution after alpha-beta-depleted transplantation in children. Germline V gene lookup returns CDR1 SGHRS and CDR2 YFSETQ. This CDR3 has 15 residues. The ends were cut back, 4 bases at V and 0 bases at J, with 12 bases in the middle. Unique molecular identifiers were incorporated into the prepared TCRbeta library. TCRdb processed the PCR reads anew with MiXCR; each CDR3 protein has one entry. The sample has hundreds of thousands of distinct CDR3 sequences, 23% seen once. The source of this sequence is a boy under two years old who had a stem cell transplant for acute myeloid leukemia, so the T cells may come from the graft donor. The sequencing here drew on PBMCs, mostly from graft donor cells, taken 360 days after TCRalphabeta/CD19-depleted stem cell transplant. The chain links TRBV5-1 to TRBJ2-3, with D possibly being TRBD1 (6 bases). The CDR3 loop reads CASSARDTSTDTQYF. The CDR3 DNA follows: TGCGCCAGCAGCGCCCGGGACACTAGCACAGATACGCAGTATTTT. The complete variable domain, with remaining parts taken from reference TRBV5-1 and TRBJ2-3, reads KAGVTQTPRYLIKTRGQQVTLSCSPISGHRSVSWYQQTPGQGLQFLFEYFSETQRNKGNFPGRFSGRQFSNSRSEMNVSTLELGDSALYLCASSARDTSTDTQYFGPGTRLTVL.